In its sample, the clone carrying this TCR beta chain was seen many times. Its antigen is still unknown. This record comes from a study of early T cells in non-severe SARS-CoV-2 infection. General study points: Private and CD4 specificities were missed by VDJdb matching, skewed to anti-spike CD8.

Each cDNA molecule carried a unique molecular identifier. TCRdb re-analysed the 5' RACE reads in MiXCR, keeping a single row per CDR3 protein. This repertoire shows around 70,000 distinct CDR3 sequences, roughly 10% found once; its top ten account for roughly 3.2%. This sequence originates from an adult who was a healthcare worker with PCR-confirmed SARS-CoV-2 infection or an uninfected control (not recorded which). Material for sequencing was whole blood.

The CDR3 coding sequence is TGTGCCAGCAGCCGAAGGGACAGGGGCAGTGGCTACACCTTC. Its translation: CASSRRDRGSGYTF. The V call is TRBV3-1, the J call TRBJ1-2, with 10 bases aligning to TRBD1. The CDR3 is made up of 14 amino acids. Germline assignment: CDR1 LGHDT and CDR2 YNNKEL (reference sequence). J was trimmed by 7 bases and V by 4 bases; bases with no gene match: 6.